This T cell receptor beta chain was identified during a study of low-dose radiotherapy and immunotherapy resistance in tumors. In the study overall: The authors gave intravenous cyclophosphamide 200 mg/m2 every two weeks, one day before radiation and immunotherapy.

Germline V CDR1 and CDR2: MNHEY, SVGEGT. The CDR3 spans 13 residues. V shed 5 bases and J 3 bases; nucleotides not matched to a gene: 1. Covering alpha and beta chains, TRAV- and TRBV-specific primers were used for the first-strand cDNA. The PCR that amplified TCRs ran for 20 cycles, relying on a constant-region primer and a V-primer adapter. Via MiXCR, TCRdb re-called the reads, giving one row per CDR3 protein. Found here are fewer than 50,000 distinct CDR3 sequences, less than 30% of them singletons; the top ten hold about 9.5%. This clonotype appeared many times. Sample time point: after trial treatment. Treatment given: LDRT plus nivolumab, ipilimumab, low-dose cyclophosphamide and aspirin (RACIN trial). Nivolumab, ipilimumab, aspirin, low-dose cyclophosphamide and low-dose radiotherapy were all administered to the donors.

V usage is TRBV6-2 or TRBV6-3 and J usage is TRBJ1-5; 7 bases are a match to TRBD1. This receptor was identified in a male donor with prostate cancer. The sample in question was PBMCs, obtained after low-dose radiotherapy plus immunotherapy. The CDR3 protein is CASSDRANQPQHF. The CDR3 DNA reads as TGTGCCAGCAGTGACAGGGCCAATCAGCCCCAGCATTTT.